This TCR beta chain was recorded in a study of Tregs in tolerant kidney transplant recipients. The study, taken as a whole, reports: Activated donor B cell expansion appeared to reveal the most relevant donor-specific TCRbeta repertoire. The small number of patients limits these findings pending further validation.

Method: immunoSEQ multiplex PCR; TCRdb's copy keeps in-frame clones and lacks some. Among about 120,000 clones listed, almost 95% were seen once. Remarks on this clone: Its cognate antigen is unknown.

Sequences were obtained from CD4+ T cells from blood. The sequence was obtained from a human donor in good health.

The CDR3 region has the DNA TGTGCCAGCAGTTACTCGGGCAACTATGGCTACACCTTC. The encoded protein is CASSYSGNYGYTF. V and J are TRBV6-5 and TRBJ1-2; no definite D call. Trimming left V 0 bases short and J 2 bases short, with 4 bases between. Germline values: CDR1 MNHEY, CDR2 SVGAGI. CDR3 size: 13 residues.